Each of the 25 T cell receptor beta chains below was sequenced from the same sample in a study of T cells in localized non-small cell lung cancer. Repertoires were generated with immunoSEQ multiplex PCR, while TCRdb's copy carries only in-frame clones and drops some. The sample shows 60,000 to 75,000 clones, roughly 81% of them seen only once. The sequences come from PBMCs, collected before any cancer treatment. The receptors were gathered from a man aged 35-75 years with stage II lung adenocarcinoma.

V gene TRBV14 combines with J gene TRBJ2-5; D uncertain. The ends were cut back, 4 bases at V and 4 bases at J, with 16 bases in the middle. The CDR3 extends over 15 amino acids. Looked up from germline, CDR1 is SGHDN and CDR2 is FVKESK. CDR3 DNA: TGTGCCAGCAGCCGTCTTCTAGGCCCTCTAGAGACCCAGTACTTC. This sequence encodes CASSRLLGPLETQYF.

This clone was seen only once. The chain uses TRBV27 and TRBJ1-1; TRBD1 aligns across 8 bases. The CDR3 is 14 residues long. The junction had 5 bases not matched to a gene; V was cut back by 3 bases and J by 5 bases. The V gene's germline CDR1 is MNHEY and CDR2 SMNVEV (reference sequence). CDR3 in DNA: TGTGCCAGCAGTTTTACAGGGGGAGAGACTGAAGCTTTCTTT. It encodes CASSFTGGETEAFF.

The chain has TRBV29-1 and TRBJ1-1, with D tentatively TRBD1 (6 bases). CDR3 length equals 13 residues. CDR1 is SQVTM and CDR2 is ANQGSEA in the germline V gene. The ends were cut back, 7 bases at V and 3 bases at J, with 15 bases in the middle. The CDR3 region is CSAEGGRDTEAFF. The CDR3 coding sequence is TGCAGCGCAGAGGGGGGTAGGGACACTGAAGCTTTCTTT.

The CDR3 nucleotides are TGTGCCAGTACCACTCGGGAAGGAGTGCTGGAGACCCAGTACTTC. Translating gives CASTTREGVLETQYF. The V and J genes are TRBV19 and TRBJ2-5; TRBD2 is a possible D gene (5 bases). The CDR3 loop spans 15 amino acids. Germline CDR1 LNHDA, CDR2 SQIVND (reference sequence). V lost 7 bases, J lost 5 bases, and 20 bases lay in between.

The CDR3, as DNA: TGCGCCAGCAGCCTGGGGACAGGGTCGAACACCGGGGAGCTGTTTTTT. Translation gives CASSLGTGSNTGELFF. The genes are TRBV5-1 and TRBJ2-2; TRBD1 matches 9 bases. CDR1 is SGHRS and CDR2 is YFSETQ in the germline V gene. Germline trimming cut 4 bases from V and 0 bases from J; bases unmatched to any gene: 4. CDR3 length: 16 residues.

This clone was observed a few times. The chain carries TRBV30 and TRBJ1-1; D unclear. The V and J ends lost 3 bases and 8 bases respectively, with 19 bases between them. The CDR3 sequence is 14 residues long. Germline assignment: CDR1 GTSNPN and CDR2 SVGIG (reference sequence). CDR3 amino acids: CAWSPEIGRGEAFF. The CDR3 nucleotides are TGTGCCTGGAGCCCGGAGATTGGACGAGGAGAAGCTTTCTTT.

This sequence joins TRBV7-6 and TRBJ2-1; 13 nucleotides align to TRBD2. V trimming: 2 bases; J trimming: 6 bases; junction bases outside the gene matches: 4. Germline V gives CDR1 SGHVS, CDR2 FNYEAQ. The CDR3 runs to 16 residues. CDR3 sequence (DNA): TGTGCCAGCAGCTTAAGGACTAGCGGGAGTGTCAATGAGCAGTTCTTC. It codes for CASSLRTSGSVNEQFF.

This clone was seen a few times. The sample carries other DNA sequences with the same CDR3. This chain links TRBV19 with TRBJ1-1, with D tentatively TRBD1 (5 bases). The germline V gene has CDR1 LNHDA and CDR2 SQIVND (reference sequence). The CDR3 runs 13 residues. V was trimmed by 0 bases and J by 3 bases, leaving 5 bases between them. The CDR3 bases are TGTGCCAGTAGTATAGACAGGGACACTGAAGCTTTCTTT. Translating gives CASSIDRDTEAFF. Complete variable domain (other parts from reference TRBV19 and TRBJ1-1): DGGITQSPKYLFRKEGQNVTLSCEQNLNHDAMYWYRQDPGQGLRLIYYSQIVNDFQKGDIAEGYSVSREKKESFPLTVTSAQKNPTAFYLCASSIDRDTEAFFGQGTRLTVV.

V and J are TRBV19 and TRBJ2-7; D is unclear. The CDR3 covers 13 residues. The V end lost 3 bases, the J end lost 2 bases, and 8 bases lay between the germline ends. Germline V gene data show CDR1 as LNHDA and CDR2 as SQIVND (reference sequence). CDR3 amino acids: CASSMEFTYEQYF. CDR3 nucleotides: TGTGCCAGTAGTATGGAGTTCACCTACGAGCAGTACTTC.

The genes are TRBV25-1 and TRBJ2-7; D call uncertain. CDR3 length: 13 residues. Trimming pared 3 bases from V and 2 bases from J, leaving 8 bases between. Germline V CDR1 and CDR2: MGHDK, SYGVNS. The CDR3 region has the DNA TGTGCCAGCAGTGAGGTAGAAACCTACGAGCAGTACTTC. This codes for CASSEVETYEQYF.

This CDR3 is CAWSAGLAGGGDTQYF. The CDR3, as DNA: TGTGCCTGGAGTGCCGGACTAGCGGGAGGCGGAGATACGCAGTATTTT. This chain connects TRBV30 to TRBJ2-3, with 14 bases that match TRBD2. Germline CDR1 is GTSNPN and CDR2 is SVGIG (reference sequence). The trim removed 1 base at V and 5 bases at J, leaving 5 bases unmatched. This CDR3 comprises 16 residues.

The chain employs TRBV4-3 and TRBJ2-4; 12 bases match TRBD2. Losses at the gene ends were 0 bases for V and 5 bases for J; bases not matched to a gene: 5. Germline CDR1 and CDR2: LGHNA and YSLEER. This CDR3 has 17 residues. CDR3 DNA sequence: TGCGCCAGCAGCCAAGATCTAGCGGGAGGGCCACAAAACATTCAGTACTTC. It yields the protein CASSQDLAGGPQNIQYF.

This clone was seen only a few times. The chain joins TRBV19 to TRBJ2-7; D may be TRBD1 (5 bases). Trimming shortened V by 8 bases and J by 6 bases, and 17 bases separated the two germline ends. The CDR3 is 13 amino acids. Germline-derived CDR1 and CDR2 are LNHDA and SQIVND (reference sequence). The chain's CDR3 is CASSTEFLREQYF. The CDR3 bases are TGTGCCAGTTCGACAGAGTTTTTACGCGAGCAGTACTTC. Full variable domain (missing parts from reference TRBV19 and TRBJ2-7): DGGITQSPKYLFRKEGQNVTLSCEQNLNHDAMYWYRQDPGQGLRLIYYSQIVNDFQKGDIAEGYSVSREKKESFPLTVTSAQKNPTAFYLCASSTEFLREQYFGPGTRLTVT.

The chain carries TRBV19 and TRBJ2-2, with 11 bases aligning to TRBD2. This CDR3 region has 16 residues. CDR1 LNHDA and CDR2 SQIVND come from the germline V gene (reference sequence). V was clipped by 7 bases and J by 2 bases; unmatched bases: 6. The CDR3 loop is CASNKGTSGNTGELFF. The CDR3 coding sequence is TGTGCCAGTAATAAGGGGACTAGCGGTAACACCGGGGAGCTGTTTTTT.

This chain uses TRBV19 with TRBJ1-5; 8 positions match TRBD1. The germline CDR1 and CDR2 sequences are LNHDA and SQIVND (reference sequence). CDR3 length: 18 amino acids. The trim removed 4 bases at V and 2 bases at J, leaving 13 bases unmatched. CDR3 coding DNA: TGTGCCAGTAGTAAGCGCACAGGGGGTAGTTTTGGCAATCAGCCCCAGCATTTT. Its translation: CASSKRTGGSFGNQPQHF.

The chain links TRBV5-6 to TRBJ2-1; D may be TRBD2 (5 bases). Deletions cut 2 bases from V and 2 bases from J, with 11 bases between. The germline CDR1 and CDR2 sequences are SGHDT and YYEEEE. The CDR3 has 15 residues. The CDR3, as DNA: TGTGCCAGCAGCTTCTGGAAGCGGACCTACAATGAGCAGTTCTTC. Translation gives CASSFWKRTYNEQFF.

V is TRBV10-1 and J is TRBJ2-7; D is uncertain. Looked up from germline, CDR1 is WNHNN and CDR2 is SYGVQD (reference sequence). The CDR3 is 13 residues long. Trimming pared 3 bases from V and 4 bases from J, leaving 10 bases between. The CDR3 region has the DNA TGCGCCAGCAGTGACCCGCCTGGATACGAGCAGTACTTC. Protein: CASSDPPGYEQYF.

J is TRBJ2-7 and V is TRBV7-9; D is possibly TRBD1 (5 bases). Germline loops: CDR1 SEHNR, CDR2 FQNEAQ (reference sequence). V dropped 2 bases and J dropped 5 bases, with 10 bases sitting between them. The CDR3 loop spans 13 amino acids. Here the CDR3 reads CASSLRQPNEQYF. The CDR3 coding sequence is TGTGCCAGCAGCTTACGACAGCCGAACGAGCAGTACTTC.

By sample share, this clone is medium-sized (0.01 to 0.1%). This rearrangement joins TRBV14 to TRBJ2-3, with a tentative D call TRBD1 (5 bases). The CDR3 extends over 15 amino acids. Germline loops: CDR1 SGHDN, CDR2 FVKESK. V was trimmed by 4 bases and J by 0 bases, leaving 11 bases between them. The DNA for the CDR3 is TGTGCCAGCAGCCGAACAGGTCCAAGCACAGATACGCAGTATTTT. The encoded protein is CASSRTGPSTDTQYF. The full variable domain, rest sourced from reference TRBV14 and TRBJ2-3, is EAGVTQFPSHSVIEKGQTVTLRCDPISGHDNLYWYRRVMGKEIKFLLHFVKESKQDESGMPNNRFLAERTGGTYSTLKVQPAELEDSGVYFCASSRTGPSTDTQYFGPGTRLTVL.

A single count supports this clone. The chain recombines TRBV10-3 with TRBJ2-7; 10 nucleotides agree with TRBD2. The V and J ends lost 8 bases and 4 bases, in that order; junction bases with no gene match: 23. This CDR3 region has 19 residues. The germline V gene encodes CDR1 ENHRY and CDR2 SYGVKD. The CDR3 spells CAIRVHGLAGAEERYEQYF. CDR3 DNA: TGTGCCATCCGAGTCCATGGGCTAGCGGGAGCAGAAGAGCGATACGAGCAGTACTTC.

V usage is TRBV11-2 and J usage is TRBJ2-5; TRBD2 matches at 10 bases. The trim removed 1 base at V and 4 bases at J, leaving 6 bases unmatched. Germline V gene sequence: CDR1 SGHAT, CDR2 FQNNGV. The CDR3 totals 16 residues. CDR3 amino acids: CASSLAGAGGLETQYF. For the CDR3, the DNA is TGTGCCAGCAGCTTAGCCGGAGCGGGAGGGTTAGAGACCCAGTACTTC.

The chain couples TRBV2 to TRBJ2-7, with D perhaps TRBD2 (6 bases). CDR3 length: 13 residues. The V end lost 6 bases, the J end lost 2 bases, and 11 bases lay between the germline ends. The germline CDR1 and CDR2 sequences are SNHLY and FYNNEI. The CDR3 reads CASRGTGTYEQYF. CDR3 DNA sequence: TGTGCCAGCAGGGGGACTGGAACCTACGAGCAGTACTTC.

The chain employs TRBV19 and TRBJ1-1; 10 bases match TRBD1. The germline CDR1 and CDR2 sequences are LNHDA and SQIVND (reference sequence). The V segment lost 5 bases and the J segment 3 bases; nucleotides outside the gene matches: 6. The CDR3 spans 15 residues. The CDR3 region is CASSETGGGDTEAFF. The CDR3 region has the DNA TGTGCCAGTAGTGAGACAGGGGGCGGTGACACTGAAGCTTTCTTT.

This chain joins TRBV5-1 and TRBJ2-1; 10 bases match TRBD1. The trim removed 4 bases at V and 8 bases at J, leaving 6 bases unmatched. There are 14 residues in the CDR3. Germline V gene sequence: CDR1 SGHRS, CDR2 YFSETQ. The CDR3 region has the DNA TGCGCCAGCAGCCCAACGACAGGGGGCTATGAGCAGTTCTTC. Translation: CASSPTTGGYEQFF.

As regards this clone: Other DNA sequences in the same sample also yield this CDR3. The chain's CDR3 is CASSGQGSYGYTF. The DNA of the CDR3 is TGTGCCAGCAGTGGACAGGGAAGCTATGGCTACACCTTC. The chain carries TRBV6-5 and TRBJ1-2, with TRBD1 matching over 8 bases. CDR1 is MNHEY and CDR2 is SVGAGI in the germline V gene. The CDR3 extends over 13 amino acids. The V and J ends lost 5 bases and 4 bases, in that order; junction bases with no gene match: 3.